This T cell receptor (beta chain) was sequenced during a study of T cell changes during pregnancy in multiple sclerosis. This CDR3 is built from 15 residues. With V trimmed by 5 bases and J by 4 bases, 11 bases remained unmatched. Germline CDR1 and CDR2: SGHDT and YYEEEE. The repertoire was sequenced with immunoSEQ multiplex PCR; TCRdb's copy has only in-frame clones and lacks some. Of tens of thousands of clones listed, around 90% are singletons. V is TRBV5-6 and J is TRBJ1-1; 7 nucleotides align to TRBD1. The input for sequencing was CD4+ T cells from peripheral blood mononuclear cells, taken in the third trimester of pregnancy. This receptor was obtained from a female donor with multiple sclerosis, enrolled in a pregnancy study. CDR3 sequence reads: CASRNRYRGGTEAFF. CDR3 coding DNA: TGTGCCAGCAGGAACAGATACAGGGGCGGCACTGAAGCTTTCTTT.